The entry below describes one T cell receptor beta chain. The CDR3 spans 13 residues. Trimming pared 4 bases from V and 5 bases from J, leaving 11 bases between. Germline V gene data show CDR1 as SGHTA and CDR2 as FQGTGA. The data are from a study of blood T cell repertoires in COVID-19. Overall study: Italy, Spain and the United States were the sources of the convalescent and acute COVID-19 samples.

How the authors handled the data: Researchers report that nucleated cell counts were estimated from reference gene primer amplification. Assay used: immunoSEQ multiplex PCR; TCRdb lists only in-frame clones, some missing. The V and J calls and the clone size are those of that table, but D and trimming were determined from the DNA. The sample has 72,000 or so clones, more than 75% seen once; the top ten hold under 15%. The chain couples TRBV7-3 to TRBJ1-1; a weak D match, TRBD1 (6 bases). Material for sequencing was peripheral blood. This TCR came from a woman aged 60-75 years with acute or convalescent COVID-19. CDR3 sequence (DNA): TGTGCCAGCAGCTCCCGTCAGGGGACTGAAGCTTTCTTT. Translating it yields CASSSRQGTEAFF. The full variable domain, its missing parts supplied by reference TRBV7-3 and TRBJ1-1, is GAGVSQTPSNKVTEKGKYVELRCDPISGHTALYWYRQSLGQGPEFLIYFQGTGAADDSGLPNDRFFAVRPEGSVSTLKIQRTERGDSAVYLCASSSRQGTEAFFGQGTRLTVV.